One sample yielded the 24 T cell receptor beta chains listed below, sequenced in a study of regulatory dendritic cells for organ transplantation. These receptors have no identified antigens. Using immunoSEQ multiplex PCR, the repertoire was profiled, and TCRdb retains in-frame clones only, with some absent. This table holds 9,500 to 15,000 clones, roughly 60% found once. Sorted T cells were CFSE-labeled and cultured 4 to 5 days with allogeneic regulatory or mature dendritic cells at 1:10. The sample taken for sequencing was naive CD8+ T cells from blood cultured with dendritic cells. The subset here: CD45RA+ naive T cells. These receptors all come from a human donor in good health.

This rearrangement joins TRBV11-2 to TRBJ2-1; TRBD2 agrees at 9 bases. Germline V gene sequence: CDR1 SGHAT, CDR2 FQNNGV. Trimming took 0 bases from V and 7 from J; bases not matched to a gene: 13. The CDR3 loop spans 18 amino acids. The CDR3 region is CASSLDSGSGGSGNEQFF. In DNA form, the CDR3 reads TGTGCCAGCAGCTTAGATTCCGGTAGCGGGGGTTCGGGGAATGAGCAGTTCTTC.

This rearrangement joins TRBV6-1 to TRBJ1-1; TRBD1 agrees at 7 bases. V lost 6 bases and J lost 1; bases outside the gene matches: 8. Germline V gene lookup returns CDR1 MNHNS and CDR2 SASEGT. The CDR3 covers 15 residues. This CDR3 reads CASSLFQGGNTEAFF. In nucleotides, the CDR3 is TGTGCCAGCAGCCTATTTCAGGGGGGGAACACTGAAGCTTTCTTT.

This clone was seen only a few times. In DNA form, the CDR3 reads TGCGCCAGCAGCTTCGACTCCACTGAAGCTTTCTTT. This translates into CASSFDSTEAFF. The chain uses TRBV5-1 and TRBJ1-1; D call uncertain. There are 12 residues in the CDR3. V gave up 2 bases and J gave up 4 bases, with 6 bases separating them. CDR1 and CDR2 from the germline V gene are SGHRS and YFSETQ. The full variable domain, with the rest looked up from reference TRBV5-1 and TRBJ1-1, is KAGVTQTPRYLIKTRGQQVTLSCSPISGHRSVSWYQQTPGQGLQFLFEYFSETQRNKGNFPGRFSGRQFSNSRSEMNVSTLELGDSALYLCASSFDSTEAFFGQGTRLTVV.

The chain has TRBV7-9 and TRBJ1-5, with D perhaps TRBD1 (6 bases). The CDR3 extends over 14 amino acids. Germline V gives CDR1 SEHNR, CDR2 FQNEAQ (reference sequence). Trimming removed 4 bases at V and 6 bases at J, with 13 bases between. CDR3 bases: TGTGCCAGCAGCTCATCGGACAGTAGTCAGCCCCAGCATTTT. Translation: CASSSSDSSQPQHF.

The chain recombines TRBV7-3 with TRBJ2-1; TRBD1 matches at 9 bases. This CDR3 region has 16 residues. Germline lookup yields CDR1 SGHTA and CDR2 FQGTGA. Unmatched junction bases numbered 10, after V lost 5 bases and J lost 5 bases. The CDR3 coding sequence is TGTGCCAGCAGCCGACTTGGACAGGGGTTCGACAATGAGCAGTTCTTC. This encodes CASSRLGQGFDNEQFF.

This clone was counted a few times. V usage is TRBV5-1 and J usage is TRBJ1-1; D unresolved. Germline V lookup: CDR1 SGHRS, CDR2 YFSETQ. Trimming removed 0 bases from V and 4 bases from J, with 13 bases in between. CDR3 length: 15 amino acids. The CDR3: CASSLDDNGFTEAFF. The CDR3 DNA is TGCGCCAGCAGCTTGGACGACAACGGTTTCACTGAAGCTTTCTTT.

This clone has more than one count but fewer than ten. The J gene is TRBJ1-5, the V gene TRBV27, with D unclear. Germline V gives CDR1 MNHEY, CDR2 SMNVEV (reference sequence). V was cut by 8 bases and J by 1 base, with 12 bases left in between. The CDR3 totals 14 residues. CDR3 nucleotide sequence: TGTGCCAGCGACTCCAAGATAAGCAATCAGCCCCAGCATTTT. Translating it yields CASDSKISNQPQHF.

This chain links TRBV7-2 with TRBJ2-3, with 11 bases fitting TRBD2. CDR1 SGHTA and CDR2 FQGNSA come from the germline V gene. V trimming: 3 bases; J trimming: 5 bases; junction bases outside the gene matches: 4. The length of the CDR3 is 15 residues. The CDR3 sequence: CASSFSGGAGDTQYF. DNA of the CDR3: TGTGCCAGCAGCTTTAGCGGGGGGGCAGGAGATACGCAGTATTTT.

This sequence joins TRBV6-5 and TRBJ1-1; no firm D call. The germline gives CDR1 MNHEY, CDR2 SVGAGI. V shed 0 bases and J shed 4 bases, with 12 bases lying between them. The CDR3 sequence is 15 residues long. CDR3 residues: CASSYSNGLSTEAFF. CDR3 nucleotides: TGTGCCAGCAGTTACTCGAACGGGTTGAGCACTGAAGCTTTCTTT.

This clone has a handful of counts. The rearrangement uses TRBV2 and TRBJ1-6; perhaps TRBD1 as D (6 bases). Germline V gene data show CDR1 as SNHLY and CDR2 as FYNNEI. The CDR3 consists of 17 residues. V lost 7 bases and J lost 8, with 24 bases in between. The CDR3 reads CASKTRGWTEEYSPLHF. The CDR3 DNA follows: TGTGCCAGCAAGACGCGGGGGTGGACAGAGGAGTATTCACCCCTCCACTTT. The full variable domain, rest sourced from reference TRBV2 and TRBJ1-6, is EPEVTQTPSHQVTQMGQEVILRCVPISNHLYFYWYRQILGQKVEFLVSFYNNEISEKSEIFDDQFSVERPDGSNFTLKIRSTKLEDSAMYFCASKTRGWTEEYSPLHFGNGTRLTVT.

The chain links TRBV7-8 to TRBJ2-3, with TRBD2 identical over 9 bases. CDR3 size: 16 residues. Trimming removed 4 bases from V and 5 bases from J; junction bases left unmatched: 10. CDR1 and CDR2 (germline): SGHVS, FQNEAQ. The CDR3 region has the DNA TGTGCCAGCAGCTCCTTAAGCGGGGGGCGTCTAGATACGCAGTATTTT. It is translated as CASSSLSGGRLDTQYF.

V usage is TRBV2 and J usage is TRBJ2-2, with 7 nucleotides matching TRBD2. The CDR3 is 20 residues long. Germline V CDR1 and CDR2: SNHLY, FYNNEI. With V trimmed by 3 bases and J by 0 bases, 16 bases remained unmatched. CDR3 sequence: CASSDLGTGLAETNTGELFF. CDR3 nucleotide sequence: TGTGCCAGCAGTGACCTCGGCACGGGGCTAGCGGAGACGAACACCGGGGAGCTGTTTTTT.

The CDR3 nucleotides read TGTGCCAGCAGCGTAGCCGGGACGGGACACTTCCAAGAGACCCAGTACTTC. This codes for CASSVAGTGHFQETQYF. The chain combines TRBV9 with TRBJ2-5, with a weak D call TRBD1 (6 bases). The CDR3 loop spans 17 amino acids. Germline lookup yields CDR1 SGDLS and CDR2 YYNGEE. Trimming shortened V by 0 bases and J by 1 base, and 16 bases separated the two germline ends.

The J gene is TRBJ2-7, the V gene TRBV27, with 8 bases matching TRBD2. Germline V gene lookup returns CDR1 MNHEY and CDR2 SMNVEV (reference sequence). J gave up 6 bases and V 2 bases, and 6 bases lay outside the gene matches. The CDR3 has 14 amino acids. This CDR3 reads CASSLSSGVSEQYF. DNA for the CDR3: TGTGCCAGCAGTTTAAGTAGCGGGGTAAGCGAGCAGTACTTC.

V usage is TRBV5-6 and J usage is TRBJ2-7; 7 nucleotides align to TRBD1. Trimming at V came to 2 bases and at J to 2 bases, leaving 4 bases not matched to a gene. The CDR3 spans 14 residues. The germline CDR1 and CDR2 sequences are SGHDT and YYEEEE. The CDR3 DNA follows: TGTGCCAGCAGCTTCGAAACAGGGGCCTACGAGCAGTACTTC. Translating gives CASSFETGAYEQYF.

This chain uses TRBV6-1 with TRBJ2-5; TRBD2 matches 8 bases. V shed 7 bases, J shed 5 bases, and the junction held 12 bases outside the gene matches. This CDR3 spans 15 amino acids. Per the germline V gene, CDR1 is MNHNS and CDR2 is SASEGT. CDR3: CASILTSGGGETQYF. CDR3 DNA sequence: TGTGCCAGCATCCTCACCTCGGGCGGGGGGGAGACCCAGTACTTC.

The V and J genes are TRBV4-1 and TRBJ2-3, with 10 bases fitting TRBD2. The V and J ends lost 0 bases and 4 bases, in that order; junction bases with no gene match: 10. CDR3 length: 18 residues. Germline-derived CDR1 and CDR2 are MGHRA and YSYEKL. The CDR3 nucleotides are TGCGCCAGCAGCCAAGACGGATCTAGCGGGGGTGGCGCAGATACGCAGTATTTT. It specifies CASSQDGSSGGGADTQYF.

The chain recombines TRBV7-6 with TRBJ2-1, with 7 bases fitting TRBD2. CDR1 SGHVS and CDR2 FNYEAQ come from the germline V gene. V lost 2 bases and J lost 6; bases outside the gene matches: 4. The CDR3 has 14 residues. CDR3 loop: CASSLLSSGNEQFF. CDR3 coding DNA: TGTGCCAGCAGCTTATTGTCTAGCGGCAATGAGCAGTTCTTC.

This chain joins TRBV7-9 and TRBJ1-4; 8 positions match TRBD1. There are 13 residues in the CDR3. The germline V gene encodes CDR1 SEHNR and CDR2 FQNEAQ (reference sequence). Trimming cost V 11 bases and J 7 bases; bases outside gene matches: 9. CDR3 residues: CASEDRVAEKLFF. The CDR3 DNA reads as TGTGCCTCCGAGGACAGGGTTGCTGAAAAACTGTTTTTT.

CDR3 sequence (DNA): TGTGCCAGCAGTACGGACAGGGCAGCTGGCTACACCTTC. Amino acid sequence: CASSTDRAAGYTF. The chain uses TRBV5-6 and TRBJ1-2; TRBD1 aligns across 8 bases. V shed 5 bases and J 7 bases; nucleotides not matched to a gene: 7. Germline values: CDR1 SGHDT, CDR2 YYEEEE. This CDR3 is 13 amino acids long.

V and J are TRBV6-1 and TRBJ2-7, with a possible D match to TRBD1 (6 bases). Germline CDR1 and CDR2: MNHNS and SASEGT. The CDR3 spans 15 residues. V shed 0 bases and J shed 4 bases, with 13 bases lying between them. The CDR3 here is CASSEATGTPYEQYF. The CDR3 region has the DNA TGTGCCAGCAGTGAAGCCACCGGGACACCATACGAGCAGTACTTC.

This chain uses TRBV6-5 with TRBJ1-2; 7 bases match TRBD1. Germline CDR1 is MNHEY and CDR2 is SVGAGI. The CDR3 extends over 15 amino acids. Trimming at V came to 0 bases and at J to 6 bases, leaving 7 bases not matched to a gene. The CDR3 coding sequence is TGTGCCAGCAGTTACTCGAACGCAGGGGGAAATGGCTACACCTTC. It specifies CASSYSNAGGNGYTF.

The V gene is TRBV7-9, the J gene TRBJ2-1; 11 bases are shared with TRBD2. The germline CDR1 and CDR2 sequences are SEHNR and FQNEAQ (reference sequence). Trimming took 5 bases from V and 3 from J; bases not matched to a gene: 3. The CDR3 consists of 15 residues. The CDR3 is CASSPTSGGYNEQFF. CDR3 in DNA: TGTGCCAGCAGCCCCACTAGCGGGGGCTACAATGAGCAGTTCTTC. Full variable domain (missing parts from reference TRBV7-9 and TRBJ2-1): DTGVSQNPRHKITKRGQNVTFRCDPISEHNRLYWYRQTLGQGPEFLTYFQNEAQLEKSRLLSDRFSAERPKGSFSTLEIQRTEQGDSAMYLCASSPTSGGYNEQFFGPGTRLTVL.

The chain carries TRBV5-6 and TRBJ2-1, with D maybe TRBD2 (6 bases). This CDR3 has 18 amino acids. Germline lookup yields CDR1 SGHDT and CDR2 YYEEEE. V lost 4 bases, J lost 4 bases, and 24 bases lay in between. The CDR3 sequence is CASSPDPPGRRGYNEQFF. In DNA form, the CDR3 reads TGTGCCAGCAGCCCCGATCCACCAGGGCGCCGGGGGTACAATGAGCAGTTCTTC.